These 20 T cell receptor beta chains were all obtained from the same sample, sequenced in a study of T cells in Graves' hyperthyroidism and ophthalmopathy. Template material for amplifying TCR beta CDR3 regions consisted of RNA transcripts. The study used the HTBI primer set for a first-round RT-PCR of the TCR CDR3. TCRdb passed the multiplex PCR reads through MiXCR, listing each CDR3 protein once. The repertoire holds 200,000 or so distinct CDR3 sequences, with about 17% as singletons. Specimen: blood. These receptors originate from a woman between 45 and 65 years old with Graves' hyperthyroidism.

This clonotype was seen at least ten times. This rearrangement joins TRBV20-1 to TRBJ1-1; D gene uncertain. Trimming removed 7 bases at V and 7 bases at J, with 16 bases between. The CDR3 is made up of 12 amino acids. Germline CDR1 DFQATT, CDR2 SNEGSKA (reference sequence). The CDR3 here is CSGQRGQNEAFF. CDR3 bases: TGCAGTGGGCAGAGAGGGCAGAATGAAGCTTTCTTT.

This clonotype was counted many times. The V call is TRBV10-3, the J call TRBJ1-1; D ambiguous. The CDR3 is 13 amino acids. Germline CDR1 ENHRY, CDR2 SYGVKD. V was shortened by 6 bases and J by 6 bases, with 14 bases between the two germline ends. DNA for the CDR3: TGTGCCATCAGGGACCCGGAGATACCTGAAGCTTTCTTT. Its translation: CAIRDPEIPEAFF.

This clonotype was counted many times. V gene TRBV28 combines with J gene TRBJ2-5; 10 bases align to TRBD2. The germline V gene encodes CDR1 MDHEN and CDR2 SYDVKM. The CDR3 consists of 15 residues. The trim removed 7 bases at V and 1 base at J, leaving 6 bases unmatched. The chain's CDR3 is CASMGAGGPQETQYF. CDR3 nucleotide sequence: TGTGCCAGCATGGGAGCGGGAGGGCCCCAAGAGACCCAGTACTTC.

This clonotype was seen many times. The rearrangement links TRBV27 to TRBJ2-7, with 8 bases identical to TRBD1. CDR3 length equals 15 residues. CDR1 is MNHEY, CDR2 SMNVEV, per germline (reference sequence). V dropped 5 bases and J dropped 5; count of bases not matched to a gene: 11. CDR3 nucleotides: TGTGCCAGCAGTCCTCTAGACAGGGGAGGCAACGAGCAGTACTTC. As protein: CASSPLDRGGNEQYF.

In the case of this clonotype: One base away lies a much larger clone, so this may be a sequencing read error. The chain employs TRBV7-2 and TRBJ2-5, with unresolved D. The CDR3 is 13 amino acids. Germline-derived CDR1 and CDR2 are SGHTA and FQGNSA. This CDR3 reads CAGSPTRASLRHF. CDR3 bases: TGTGCCGGCAGTCCAACACGGGCCTCCCTTCGGCACTTC.

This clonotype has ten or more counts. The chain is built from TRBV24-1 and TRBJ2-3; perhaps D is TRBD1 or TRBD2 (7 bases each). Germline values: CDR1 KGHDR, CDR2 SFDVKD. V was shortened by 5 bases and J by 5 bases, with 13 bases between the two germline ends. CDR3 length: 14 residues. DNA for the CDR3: TGTGCCACCAGTGTTGACAGGGAGGGAGATACGCAGTATTTT. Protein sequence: CATSVDREGDTQYF.

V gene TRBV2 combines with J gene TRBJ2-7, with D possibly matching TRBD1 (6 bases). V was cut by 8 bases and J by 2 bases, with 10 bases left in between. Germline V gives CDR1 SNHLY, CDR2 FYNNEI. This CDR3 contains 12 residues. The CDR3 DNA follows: TGTGCCAGCGGGACACCGACCTACGAGCAGTACTTC. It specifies CASGTPTYEQYF.

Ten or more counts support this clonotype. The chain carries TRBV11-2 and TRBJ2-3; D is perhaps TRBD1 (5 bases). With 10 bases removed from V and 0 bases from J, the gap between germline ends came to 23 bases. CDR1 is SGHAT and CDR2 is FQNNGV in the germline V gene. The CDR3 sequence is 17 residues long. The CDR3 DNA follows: TGTGCCACCCAGCCCCGCGGAACAGGCGCTAGCACAGATACGCAGTATTTT. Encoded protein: CATQPRGTGASTDTQYF.

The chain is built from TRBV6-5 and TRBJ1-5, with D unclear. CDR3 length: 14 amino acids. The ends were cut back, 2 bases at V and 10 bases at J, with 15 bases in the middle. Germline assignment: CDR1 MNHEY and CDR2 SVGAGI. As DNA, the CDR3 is TGTGCCAGCAGTTACCCCAATATTGGGCACCCCCAGCATTTT. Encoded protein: CASSYPNIGHPQHF.

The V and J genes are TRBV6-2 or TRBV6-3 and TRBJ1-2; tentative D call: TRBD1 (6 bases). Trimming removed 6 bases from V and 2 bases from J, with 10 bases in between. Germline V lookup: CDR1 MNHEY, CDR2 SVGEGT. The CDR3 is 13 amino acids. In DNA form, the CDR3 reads TGTGCCAGCAGATTAACAGGGAACTATGGCTACACCTTC. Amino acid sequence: CASRLTGNYGYTF.

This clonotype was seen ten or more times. CDR3 DNA: TGTGCCAGCTCTCAGGGACTCCCAGAGACCCAGTACTTC. This encodes CASSQGLPETQYF. The chain employs TRBV6-1 and TRBJ2-5; D is perhaps TRBD2 (6 bases). This CDR3 spans 13 amino acids. CDR1 MNHNS and CDR2 SASEGT come from the germline V gene. The ends were cut back, 8 bases at V and 4 bases at J, with 14 bases in the middle.

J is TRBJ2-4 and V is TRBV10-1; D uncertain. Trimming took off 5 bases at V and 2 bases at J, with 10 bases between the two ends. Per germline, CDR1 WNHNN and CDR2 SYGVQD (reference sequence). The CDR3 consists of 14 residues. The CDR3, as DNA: TGCGCCAGCAGTATGGGTAGCTCCAAAAACATTCAGTACTTC. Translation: CASSMGSSKNIQYF.

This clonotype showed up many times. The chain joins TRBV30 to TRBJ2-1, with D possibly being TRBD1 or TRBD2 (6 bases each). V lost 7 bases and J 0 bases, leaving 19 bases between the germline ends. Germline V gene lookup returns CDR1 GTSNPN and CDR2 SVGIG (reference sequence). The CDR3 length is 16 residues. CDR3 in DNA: TGTGCCTCTTTTTTGACTTCGGGGGCCTCCTACAATGAGCAGTTCTTC. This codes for CASFLTSGASYNEQFF.

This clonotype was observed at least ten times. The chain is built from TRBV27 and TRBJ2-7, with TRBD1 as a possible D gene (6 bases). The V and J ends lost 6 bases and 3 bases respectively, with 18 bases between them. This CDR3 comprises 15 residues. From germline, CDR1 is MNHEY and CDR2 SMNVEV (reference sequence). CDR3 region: CASSFATGKGYEQYF. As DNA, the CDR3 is TGTGCCAGCAGCTTTGCGACAGGTAAAGGCTACGAGCAGTACTTC.

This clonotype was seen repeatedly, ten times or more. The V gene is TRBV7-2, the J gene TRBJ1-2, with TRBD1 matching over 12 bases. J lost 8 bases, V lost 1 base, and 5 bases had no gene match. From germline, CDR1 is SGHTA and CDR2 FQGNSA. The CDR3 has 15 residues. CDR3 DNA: TGTGCCAGCAGCTTAGGTGGGACAGGGGGCGAGGGCTACACCTTC. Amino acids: CASSLGGTGGEGYTF.

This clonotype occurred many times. The CDR3 DNA sequence: TGTGCCAGCAGTCACCTCGAACCCGGACTAGCGGAGGAATACAATGAGCAGTTCTTC. Translated, it gives CASSHLEPGLAEEYNEQFF. The V gene is TRBV6-1, the J gene TRBJ2-1, with 10 bases fitting TRBD2. With 5 bases clipped from V and 4 bases from J, the junction kept 17 bases outside the gene matches. The CDR3 consists of 19 residues. In germline, CDR1 is MNHNS, CDR2 SASEGT.

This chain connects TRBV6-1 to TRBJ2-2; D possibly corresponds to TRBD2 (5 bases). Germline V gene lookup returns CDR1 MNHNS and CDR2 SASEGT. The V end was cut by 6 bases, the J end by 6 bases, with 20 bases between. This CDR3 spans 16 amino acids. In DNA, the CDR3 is TGTGCCAGCAGCCACCCGTTTAGGGAGAGGGCCGGGGAGCTGTTTTTT. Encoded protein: CASSHPFRERAGELFF.

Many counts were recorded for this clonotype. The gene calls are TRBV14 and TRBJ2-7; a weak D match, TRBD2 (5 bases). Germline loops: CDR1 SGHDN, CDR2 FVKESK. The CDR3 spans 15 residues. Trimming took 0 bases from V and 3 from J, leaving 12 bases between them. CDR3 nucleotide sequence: TGTGCCAGCAGCCAAGAGTTCGGGATCCTCTACGAGCAGTACTTC. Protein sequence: CASSQEFGILYEQYF.

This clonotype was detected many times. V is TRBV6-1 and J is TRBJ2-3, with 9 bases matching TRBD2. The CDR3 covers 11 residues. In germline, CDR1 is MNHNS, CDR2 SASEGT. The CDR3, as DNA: TGTGCAGTAGCGGGAGAAGATACGCAGTATTTT. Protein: CAVAGEDTQYF.

The CDR3 loop is CASSLHGSGDTQYF. In DNA, the CDR3 is TGTGCCAGCTCACTACACGGATCCGGAGATACGCAGTATTTT. This rearrangement joins TRBV18 to TRBJ2-3; D unclear. The CDR3 runs to 14 residues. Per the germline V gene, CDR1 is KGHSH and CDR2 is LQKENI. Trimming took off 4 bases at V and 5 bases at J, with 13 bases between the two ends.